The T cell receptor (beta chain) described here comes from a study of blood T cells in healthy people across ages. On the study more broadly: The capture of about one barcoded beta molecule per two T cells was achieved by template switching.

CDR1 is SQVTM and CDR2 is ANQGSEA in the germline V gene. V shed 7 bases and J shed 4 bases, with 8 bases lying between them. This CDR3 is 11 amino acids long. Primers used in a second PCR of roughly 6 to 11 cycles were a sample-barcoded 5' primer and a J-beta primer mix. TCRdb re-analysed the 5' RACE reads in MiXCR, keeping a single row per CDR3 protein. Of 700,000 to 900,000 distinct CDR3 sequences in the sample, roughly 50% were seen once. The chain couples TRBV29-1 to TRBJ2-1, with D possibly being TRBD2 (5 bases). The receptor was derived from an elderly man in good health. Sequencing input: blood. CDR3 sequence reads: CSAGIYNEQFF. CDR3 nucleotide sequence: TGCAGCGCCGGGATTTACAATGAGCAGTTCTTC.